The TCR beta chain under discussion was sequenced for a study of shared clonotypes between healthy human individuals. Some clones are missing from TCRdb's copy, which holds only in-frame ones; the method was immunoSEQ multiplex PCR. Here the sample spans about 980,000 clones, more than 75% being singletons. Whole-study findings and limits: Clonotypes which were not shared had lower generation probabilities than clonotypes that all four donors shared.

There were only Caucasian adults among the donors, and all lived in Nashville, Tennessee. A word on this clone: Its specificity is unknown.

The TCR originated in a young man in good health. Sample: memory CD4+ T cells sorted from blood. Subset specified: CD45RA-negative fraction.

In nucleotides, the CDR3 is TGTGCCAGCAGCTTAGGGTATACGCAGTATTTT. As protein: CASSLGYTQYF. This chain connects TRBV7-2 to TRBJ2-3; no reliable D call. The V gene's germline CDR1 is SGHTA and CDR2 FQGNSA. CDR3 size: 11 residues. V dropped 1 base and J dropped 7 bases, with 3 bases sitting between them.